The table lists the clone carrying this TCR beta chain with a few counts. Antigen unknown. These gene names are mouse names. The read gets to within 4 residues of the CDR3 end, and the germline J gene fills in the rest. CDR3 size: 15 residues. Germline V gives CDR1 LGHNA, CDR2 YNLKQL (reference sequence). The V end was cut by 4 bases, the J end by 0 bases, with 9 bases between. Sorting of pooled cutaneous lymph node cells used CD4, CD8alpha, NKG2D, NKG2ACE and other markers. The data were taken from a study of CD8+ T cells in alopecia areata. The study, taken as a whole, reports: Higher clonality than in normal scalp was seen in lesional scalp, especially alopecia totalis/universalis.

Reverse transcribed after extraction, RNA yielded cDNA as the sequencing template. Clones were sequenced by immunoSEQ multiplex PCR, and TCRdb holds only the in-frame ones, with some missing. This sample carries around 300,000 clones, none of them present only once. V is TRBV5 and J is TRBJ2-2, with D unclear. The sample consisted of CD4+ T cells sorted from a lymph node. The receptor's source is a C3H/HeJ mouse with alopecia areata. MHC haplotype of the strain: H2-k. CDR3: CASSPDTANTGQLYF. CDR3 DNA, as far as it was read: TGTGCCAGCAGCCCCGACACAGCAAACACCGGG.